These 18 T cell receptor beta chains came from one sample sequenced in a study of cytomegalovirus exposure and HLA in healthy donors. Primers: 60 Vbeta forward and 13 Jbeta reverse. Profiled with immunoSEQ multiplex PCR; TCRdb holds only in-frame clones, not every one. This sample yields under 200,000 clones, of which over 75% are seen a single time; roughly 2% belongs to the top ten. Sequencing was performed on PBMCs. These receptors all come from a woman between 18 and 30 years old in good health and CMV-seronegative.

This clone has just one count. The chain uses TRBV11-2 and TRBJ2-7; 7 bases match TRBD2. V shed 1 base and J 2 bases; nucleotides not matched to a gene: 11. The CDR3 has 17 amino acids. Germline V gene data show CDR1 as SGHAT and CDR2 as FQNNGV. The DNA for the CDR3 is TGTGCCAGCAGCTTAGTCTGGGGGGGTAGTGGAGCCTACGAGCAGTACTTC. Its protein is CASSLVWGGSGAYEQYF.

This clone was seen more than once but under ten times. The chain joins TRBV5-1 to TRBJ1-1, with 7 bases identical to TRBD1. The CDR3 consists of 14 residues. V gave up 1 base and J gave up 0 bases; unmatched junction bases: 0. Germline V lookup: CDR1 SGHRS, CDR2 YFSETQ. CDR3 in amino acids: CASSLRGLNTEAFF. The DNA for the CDR3 is TGCGCCAGCAGCTTGAGGGGGCTGAACACTGAAGCTTTCTTT.

This chain connects TRBV27 to TRBJ2-2; TRBD2 matches at 8 bases. The junction had 7 bases not matched to a gene; V was cut back by 0 bases and J by 4 bases. This CDR3 region has 17 residues. Germline values: CDR1 MNHEY, CDR2 SMNVEV (reference sequence). Here the CDR3 reads CASSLSGREGGTGELFF. As DNA, the CDR3 is TGTGCCAGCAGTTTATCGGGACGGGAGGGCGGCACCGGGGAGCTGTTTTTT.

This clone occurred a few times. The chain joins TRBV27 to TRBJ1-6; D might be TRBD1 (6 bases). V lost 2 bases and J lost 3, with 17 bases in between. Germline-derived CDR1 and CDR2 are MNHEY and SMNVEV (reference sequence). The CDR3 covers 18 residues. The DNA of the CDR3 is TGTGCCAGCAGTTTAGGGAGGGGGGACGGTCTCTATAATTCACCCCTCCACTTT. Translated: CASSLGRGDGLYNSPLHF.

This clone was seen just once. This chain connects TRBV6-6 to TRBJ1-4; 9 bases are shared with TRBD1. CDR3 length: 15 amino acids. Germline assignment: CDR1 MNHNY and CDR2 SVGAGI (reference sequence). V was pared by 2 bases and J by 4 bases, with 2 bases of the junction left unmatched. CDR3 residues: CASSYGTGLNEKLFF. Here the CDR3 DNA reads TGTGCCAGCAGTTACGGGACAGGGCTTAATGAAAAACTGTTTTTT.

Only one count was recorded for this clone. J is TRBJ2-2 and V is TRBV27; 7 bases are a match to TRBD2. Unmatched junction bases numbered 3, after V lost 5 bases and J lost 6 bases. The CDR3 runs to 13 residues. The germline gives CDR1 MNHEY, CDR2 SMNVEV (reference sequence). The CDR3 DNA reads TGTGCCAGCAGTCTTACTAGCGCCGGGGAGCTGTTTTTT. Amino acid sequence: CASSLTSAGELFF.

The chain joins TRBV9 to TRBJ2-2; D unclear. V lost 0 bases to trimming and J lost 4 bases, with 7 bases between them. Germline assignment: CDR1 SGDLS and CDR2 YYNGEE. The CDR3 consists of 14 residues. CDR3 in amino acids: CASSVEILTGELFF. The CDR3 nucleotides are TGTGCCAGCAGCGTAGAAATTCTCACCGGGGAGCTGTTTTTT.

This clone was counted a single time. The V gene is TRBV2, the J gene TRBJ2-6, with D unclear. This CDR3 contains 13 residues. Trimming removed 6 bases from V and 0 bases from J, with 3 bases in between. Germline lookup yields CDR1 SNHLY and CDR2 FYNNEI. CDR3 loop: CASSLSGANVLTF. Written as DNA, the CDR3 is TGTGCCAGCAGCCTCTCTGGGGCCAACGTCCTGACTTTC.

The chain couples TRBV7-2 to TRBJ2-1; 8 positions match TRBD1. The CDR3 extends over 16 amino acids. The J segment lost 4 bases and the V segment lost 5 bases, leaving 10 bases of the junction unmatched. The germline V gene has CDR1 SGHTA and CDR2 FQGNSA. CDR3: CASSPRTGSGYNEQFF. The CDR3 DNA follows: TGTGCCAGCAGCCCCCGGACAGGGAGCGGGTACAATGAGCAGTTCTTC.

CDR3 amino acids: CSVDRQSGSSYEQYF. CDR3 nucleotide sequence: TGCAGCGTTGATAGACAGAGCGGGTCGTCCTACGAGCAGTACTTC. V is TRBV29-1 and J is TRBJ2-7, with D perhaps TRBD2 (6 bases). CDR1 is SQVTM, CDR2 ANQGSEA, per germline. V lost 3 bases and J 1 base, leaving 16 bases between the germline ends. The CDR3 loop spans 15 amino acids.

V and J are TRBV18 and TRBJ2-5, with 14 positions matching TRBD2. Per germline, CDR1 KGHSH and CDR2 LQKENI. V dropped 2 bases and J dropped 2; count of bases not matched to a gene: 1. This CDR3 spans 16 amino acids. CDR3 amino acids: CASSPGTSGRQETQYF. DNA of the CDR3: TGTGCCAGCTCACCAGGGACTAGCGGGAGACAAGAGACCCAGTACTTC.

The chain couples TRBV4-2 to TRBJ1-5; 7 bases map to TRBD1. This CDR3 comprises 13 residues. Germline CDR1 LGHNA, CDR2 YNFKEQ. J was trimmed by 9 bases and V by 5 bases; bases with no gene match: 7. The CDR3 is CASSATGDRPQHF. The CDR3 DNA follows: TGTGCCAGCAGCGCTACAGGGGACAGGCCCCAGCATTTT.

This rearrangement joins TRBV4-2 to TRBJ2-7; 7 nucleotides agree with TRBD2. CDR3 length: 16 residues. Germline V gene sequence: CDR1 LGHNA, CDR2 YNFKEQ. The V gene end was trimmed by 0 bases and the J gene end by 5 bases; junction bases not matched to a gene: 10. CDR3: CASSQESGGRLNEQYF. DNA for the CDR3: TGTGCCAGCAGCCAAGAAAGCGGCGGGAGATTAAACGAGCAGTACTTC.

The chain combines TRBV7-2 with TRBJ2-2; D remains ambiguous. CDR3 size: 13 residues. V was cut by 5 bases and J by 8 bases, with 12 bases left in between. The germline V gene encodes CDR1 SGHTA and CDR2 FQGNSA. The CDR3 sequence: CASSPGQVGELFF. The DNA of the CDR3 is TGTGCCAGCAGCCCCGGTCAAGTGGGGGAGCTGTTTTTT.

The chain recombines TRBV19 with TRBJ1-2; 9 bases are a match to TRBD1. Germline CDR1 reads LNHDA; CDR2 reads SQIVND (reference sequence). This CDR3 has 12 amino acids. V was pared by 8 bases and J by 7 bases, with 5 bases of the junction left unmatched. CDR3 nucleotide sequence: TGTGCCAGTGAGGGACAGGGCCCTGGCTACACCTTC. Translated: CASEGQGPGYTF.

V usage is TRBV6-1 and J usage is TRBJ2-2; the D gene is possibly TRBD1 (5 bases). The germline V gene has CDR1 MNHNS and CDR2 SASEGT. This CDR3 comprises 14 residues. Trimming cost V 7 bases and J 6 bases, with 15 bases left between them. The CDR3 nucleotides are TGTGCCAGCATGGGGCAACGGTGGGCCGGGGAGCTGTTTTTT. Translating gives CASMGQRWAGELFF.

This clone was seen only once. The chain recombines TRBV11-2 with TRBJ2-3, with TRBD2 identical over 12 bases. The CDR3 totals 16 residues. CDR1 and CDR2 from the germline V gene are SGHAT and FQNNGV. V gave up 4 bases and J gave up 3 bases; unmatched junction bases: 5. DNA of the CDR3: TGTGCCAGCAGCTCCGGACTAGCGGGAAGTACAGATACGCAGTATTTT. Translated: CASSSGLAGSTDTQYF.

The V and J genes are TRBV15 and TRBJ2-3; TRBD2 matches at 10 bases. After removal of 0 bases from V and 4 bases from J, the junction contained 13 bases not matched to a gene. CDR3 length: 19 amino acids. CDR1 LNHNV and CDR2 YYDKDF come from the germline V gene (reference sequence). Here the CDR3 reads CATSRDLASGRGGADTQYF. The DNA of the CDR3 is TGTGCCACCAGCAGAGATTTGGCTAGCGGGAGAGGTGGAGCAGATACGCAGTATTTT. The complete variable domain, with remaining parts taken from reference TRBV15 and TRBJ2-3, reads DAMVIQNPRYQVTQFGKPVTLSCSQTLNHNVMYWYQQKSSQAPKLLFHYYDKDFNNEADTPDNFQSRRPNTSFCFLDIRSPGLGDTAMYLCATSRDLASGRGGADTQYFGPGTRLTVL.